The T cell receptor beta chain described here comes from a study of yellow fever vaccine responses in identical twins. Germline CDR1 and CDR2: SGHNT and YENEEA. Trimming stripped 6 bases from V and 2 bases from J, with 13 bases between. This CDR3 spans 14 amino acids. The study's findings and limits: Reported findings indicate that twins' vaccine T cell responses seemed partially convergent, partially personalized.

From the RT-PCR reads, TCRdb called clonotypes with MiXCR, one entry per CDR3 protein. The sample lists about 13,000 distinct CDR3 sequences, 80% to 90% occurring once. Of note for this clonotype: Its antigen remains unknown.

This specimen consisted of T cells from blood (PBMCs), unsorted or a sorted subset (not recorded which), obtained before or after yellow fever vaccination (not recorded which). This sequence was found in a young woman who received the yellow fever vaccine. The V call is TRBV11-3, the J call TRBJ2-5; the D gene is possibly TRBD1 (5 bases). CDR3 region: CASRPLRGQETQYF. For the CDR3, the DNA is TGTGCCAGCAGACCCCTAAGGGGACAAGAGACCCAGTACTTC.